This TCR beta chain was sequenced during a study of PD-L1 blockade in urothelial cancer. TCRdb's copy holds only in-frame clones and misses some; the assay was immunoSEQ multiplex PCR. The data hold 45,000 to 60,000 clones, with over 70% observed a single time. Germline loops: CDR1 SGHKS, CDR2 YYEKEE (reference sequence). The CDR3 has 16 residues. V was pared by 4 bases and J by 5 bases, with 8 bases of the junction left unmatched. Here the sequenced sample was PBMCs, taken around atezolizumab (anti-PD-L1) treatment. The receptor was derived from a man aged 40-49 years with urothelial cancer. The rearrangement links TRBV5-5 to TRBJ1-5, with 11 bases matching TRBD1. DNA for the CDR3: TGTGCCAGCAGCAGCCGGACAGGGGGCTCCCATCAGCCCCAGCATTTT. This codes for CASSSRTGGSHQPQHF. Drawing the rest from reference TRBV5-5 and TRBJ1-5, the complete variable domain is DAGVTQSPTHLIKTRGQQVTLRCSPISGHKSVSWYQQVLGQGPQFIFQYYEKEERGRGNFPDRFSARQFPNYSSELNVNALLLGDSALYLCASSSRTGGSHQPQHFGDGTRLSIL.